This T cell receptor (beta chain) was recovered during a study of healthy donors' naive CD4 and CD8 T cells. Starting from about 0.55 ug of total RNA, TCR libraries were made with linear amplification. TCRdb reprocessed the reads with MiXCR, giving one entry per CDR3 protein. The sample contains some 190,000 distinct CDR3 sequences, about 70% of which appear only once. Germline CDR1 PRHDT, CDR2 FYEKMQ (reference sequence). Deletions cut 5 bases from V and 2 bases from J, with 14 bases between. This CDR3 spans 15 amino acids. Sequences were obtained from naive CD4+ and CD8+ T cells sorted from blood, pooled from several donors. This sequence joins TRBV13 and TRBJ2-3; D unresolved. This receptor was obtained from a pool of human donors in good health; the sample pools cells from several healthy donors. The CDR3 loop reads CASSNSEETTDTQYF. The CDR3 coding sequence is TGTGCCAGCAGCAACTCAGAGGAGACCACAGATACGCAGTATTTT.